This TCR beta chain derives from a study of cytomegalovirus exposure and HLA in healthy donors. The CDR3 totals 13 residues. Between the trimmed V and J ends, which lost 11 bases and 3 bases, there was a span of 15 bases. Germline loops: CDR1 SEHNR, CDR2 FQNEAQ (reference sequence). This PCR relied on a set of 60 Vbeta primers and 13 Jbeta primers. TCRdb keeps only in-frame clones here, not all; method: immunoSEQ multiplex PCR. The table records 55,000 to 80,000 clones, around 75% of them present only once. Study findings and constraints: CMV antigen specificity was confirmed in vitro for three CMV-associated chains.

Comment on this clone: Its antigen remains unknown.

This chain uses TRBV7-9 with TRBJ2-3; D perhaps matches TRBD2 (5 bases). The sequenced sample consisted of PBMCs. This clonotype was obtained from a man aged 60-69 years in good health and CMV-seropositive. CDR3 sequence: CAGSGFWTDTQYF. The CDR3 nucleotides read TGTGCCGGGTCGGGGTTTTGGACAGATACGCAGTATTTT.